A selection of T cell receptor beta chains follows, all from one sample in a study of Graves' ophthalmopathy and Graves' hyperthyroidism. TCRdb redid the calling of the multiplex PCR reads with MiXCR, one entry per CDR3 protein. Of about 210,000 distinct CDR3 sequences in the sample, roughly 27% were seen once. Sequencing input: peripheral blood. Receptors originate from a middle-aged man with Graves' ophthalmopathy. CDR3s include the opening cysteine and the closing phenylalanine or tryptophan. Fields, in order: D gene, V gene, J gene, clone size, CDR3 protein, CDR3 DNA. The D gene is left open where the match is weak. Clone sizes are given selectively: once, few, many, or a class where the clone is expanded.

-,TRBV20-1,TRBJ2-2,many,CSAPRVQGTGELFF,TGCAGTGCCCCGAGAGTACAGGGAACCGGGGAGCTGTTTTTT
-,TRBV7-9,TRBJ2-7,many,CASSAGQSYEQYF,TGTGCCAGCAGCGCGGGGCAATCCTACGAGCAGTACTTC
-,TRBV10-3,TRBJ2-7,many,CAISGGRGTDQSYEQYF,TGTGCCATCAGTGGTGGAAGAGGGACCGATCAATCCTACGAGCAGTACTTC
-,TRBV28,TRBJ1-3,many,CASMEANTIYF,TGTGCCAGCATGGAAGCGAACACCATATATTTT
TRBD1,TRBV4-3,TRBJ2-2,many,CASSPGTGMPGELFF,TGCGCCAGCAGCCCCGGGACAGGGATGCCCGGGGAGCTGTTTTTT
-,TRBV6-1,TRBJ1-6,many,CASGPENSPLHF,TGTGCCAGTGGTCCGGAAAATTCACCCCTCCACTTT
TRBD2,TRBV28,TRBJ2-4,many,CASSGLAKNIQYF,TGTGCTAGTAGCGGGTTGGCCAAAAACATTCAGTACTTC
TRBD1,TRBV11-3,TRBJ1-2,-,CASSWGTGGGLGYTF,TGTGCCAGCAGTTGGGGGACAGGGGGTGGACTTGGCTACACCTTC
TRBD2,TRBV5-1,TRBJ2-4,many,CASSPGLAIAKNIQYF,TGCGCCAGCAGCCCCGGACTAGCGATAGCCAAAAACATTCAGTACTTC
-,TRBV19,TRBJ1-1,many,CASREEGRGSYTEAFF,TGTGCCAGTAGGGAGGAGGGGAGGGGTTCGTACACTGAAGCTTTCTTT
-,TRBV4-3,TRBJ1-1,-,CASSQGPQAFF,TGCGCCAGCAGCCAAGGCCCCCAGGCTTTCTTT
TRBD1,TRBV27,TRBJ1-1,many,CASSITQGAGTEAFF,TGTGCCAGCAGTATTACCCAGGGGGCGGGCACTGAAGCTTTCTTT
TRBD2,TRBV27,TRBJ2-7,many,CASSFSPGLALMGEQYF,TGTGCCAGCAGTTTCTCCCCCGGACTAGCGTTAATGGGCGAGCAGTACTTC
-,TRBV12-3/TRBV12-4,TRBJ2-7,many,CASSPPGEDYEQYF,TGTGCCAGCAGCCCCCCCGGGGAAGACTACGAGCAGTACTTC
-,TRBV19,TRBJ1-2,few,CASSTAGTMRYTF,TGTGCCAGTAGTACCGCAGGGACGATGCGCTACACCTTC
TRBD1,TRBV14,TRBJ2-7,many,CASSQTDRGRHEQYF,TGTGCCAGCAGCCAGACCGACAGGGGAAGGCACGAGCAGTACTTC
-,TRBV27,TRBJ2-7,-,CASRLGGTAYEQYF,TGTGCCAGCAGGTTGGGCGGGACCGCCTACGAGCAGTACTTC
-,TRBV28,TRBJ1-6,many,CASSLDSLNSPLHF,TGTGCCAGCAGCCTGGACAGTTTAAATTCACCCCTCCACTTT
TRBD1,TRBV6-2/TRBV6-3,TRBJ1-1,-,CASSYRGQGLPEAFF,TGTGCCAGCAGTTACCGCGGACAGGGCTTGCCTGAAGCTTTCTTT
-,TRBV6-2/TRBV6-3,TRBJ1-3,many,CASKLAPGSTGNTIYF,TGTGCCAGCAAACTGGCGCCTGGCTCCACTGGAAACACCATATATTTT
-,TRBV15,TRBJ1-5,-,CATSRDLGRDQPQHF,TGTGCCACCAGCAGAGATTTGGGCAGGGATCAGCCCCAGCATTTT
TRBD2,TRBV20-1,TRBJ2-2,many,CSARLAGRTGELFF,TGCAGTGCTAGACTAGCGGGGCGCACCGGGGAGCTGTTTTTT
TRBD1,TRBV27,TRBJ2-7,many,CASSNRDRPYEQYF,TGTGCCAGCAGTAACAGGGACAGACCCTACGAGCAGTACTTC
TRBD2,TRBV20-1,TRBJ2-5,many,CSGRTSWDQETQYF,TGCAGTGGAAGGACTAGCTGGGACCAAGAGACCCAGTACTTC
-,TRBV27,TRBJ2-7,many,CASSLKVGHPYEQYF,TGTGCCAGCAGTTTAAAGGTGGGGCATCCCTACGAGCAGTACTTC
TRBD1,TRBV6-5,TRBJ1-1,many,CAIRGGGAEAFF,TGTGCCATCAGGGGGGGGGGCGCTGAAGCTTTCTTT
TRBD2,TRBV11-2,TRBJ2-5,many,CASSQSGRVQETQYF,TGTGCCAGCAGCCAAAGCGGGAGGGTCCAGGAGACCCAGTACTTC
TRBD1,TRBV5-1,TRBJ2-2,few,CASSWGQGGAGELFF,TGCGCCAGCAGCTGGGGACAGGGTGGTGCCGGGGAGCTGTTTTTT
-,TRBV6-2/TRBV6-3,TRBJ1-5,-,CASSYSRVEPQHF,TGTGCCAGCAGTTACTCCAGGGTTGAGCCCCAGCATTTT
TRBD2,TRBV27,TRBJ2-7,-,CASSARGLAGAYEQYF,TGTGCCAGCAGTGCCCGGGGACTAGCGGGAGCCTACGAGCAGTACTTC
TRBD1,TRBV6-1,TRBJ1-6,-,CASRIPGQGNSPLHF,TGTGCCAGCAGAATCCCGGGACAGGGGAACTCACCCCTCCACTTT
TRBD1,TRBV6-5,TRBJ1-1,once,CASSYVGIGQGNTEAFF,TGTGCCAGCAGCTACGTGGGAATAGGACAGGGTAACACTGAAGCTTTCTTT
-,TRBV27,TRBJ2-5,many,CASSLFNLGGAQYF,TGTGCCAGCAGTTTATTCAACCTAGGGGGGGCCCAGTACTTC
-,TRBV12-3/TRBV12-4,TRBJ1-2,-,CASSPHGAGDYGYTF,TGTGCCAGCAGTCCACACGGGGCAGGGGACTATGGCTACACCTTC
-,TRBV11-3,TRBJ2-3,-,CASSSLGVTDTQYF,TGTGCCAGCAGCTCACTGGGGGTCACAGATACGCAGTATTTT
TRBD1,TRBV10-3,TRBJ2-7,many,CVIREGQDYEQYF,TGTGTCATCAGAGAGGGACAGGACTACGAGCAGTACTTC
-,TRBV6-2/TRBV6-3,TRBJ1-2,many,CASSYSWGRNYGYTF,TGTGCCAGCAGTTACTCGTGGGGTCGTAACTATGGCTACACCTTC